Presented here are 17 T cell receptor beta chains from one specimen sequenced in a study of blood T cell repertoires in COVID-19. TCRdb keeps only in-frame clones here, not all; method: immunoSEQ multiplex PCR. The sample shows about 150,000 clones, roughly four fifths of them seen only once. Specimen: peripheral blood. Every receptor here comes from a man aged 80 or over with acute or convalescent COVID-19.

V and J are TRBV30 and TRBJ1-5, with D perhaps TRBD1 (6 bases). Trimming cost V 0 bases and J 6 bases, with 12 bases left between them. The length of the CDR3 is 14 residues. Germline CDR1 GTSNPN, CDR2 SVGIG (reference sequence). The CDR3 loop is CAWSVQGVSQPQHF. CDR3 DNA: TGTGCCTGGAGTGTACAGGGCGTCAGTCAGCCCCAGCATTTT.

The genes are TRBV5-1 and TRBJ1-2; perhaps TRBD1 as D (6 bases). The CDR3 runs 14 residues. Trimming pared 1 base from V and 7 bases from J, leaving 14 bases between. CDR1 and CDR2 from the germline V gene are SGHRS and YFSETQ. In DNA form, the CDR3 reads TGCGCCAGCAGCTTGAACGGGGGGCAAAGTGGCTACACCTTC. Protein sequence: CASSLNGGQSGYTF. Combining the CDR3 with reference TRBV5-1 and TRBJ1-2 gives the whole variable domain KAGVTQTPRYLIKTRGQQVTLSCSPISGHRSVSWYQQTPGQGLQFLFEYFSETQRNKGNFPGRFSGRQFSNSRSEMNVSTLELGDSALYLCASSLNGGQSGYTFGSGTRLTVV.

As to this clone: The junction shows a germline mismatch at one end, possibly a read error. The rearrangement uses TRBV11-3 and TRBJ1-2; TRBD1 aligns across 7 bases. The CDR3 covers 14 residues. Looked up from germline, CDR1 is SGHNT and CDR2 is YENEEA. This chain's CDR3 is CASSLEGAPYGYTF. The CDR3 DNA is TGTGCCAGCAGTTTAGAGGGGGCGCCCTATGGCTACACCTTC. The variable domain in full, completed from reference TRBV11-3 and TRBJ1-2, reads EAGVVQSPRYKIIEKKQPVAFWCNPISGHNTLYWYLQNLGQGPELLIRYENEEAVDDSQLPKDRFSAERLKGVDSTLKIQPAELGDSAVYLCASSLEGAPYGYTFGSGTRLTVV.

The CDR3 nucleotides are TGTGCCAGCTCACCACAAAACGGAGAGACCCAGTACTTC. Amino acids: CASSPQNGETQYF. The rearrangement links TRBV18 to TRBJ2-5; D not certain. This CDR3 comprises 13 residues. Germline V gene data show CDR1 as KGHSH and CDR2 as LQKENI. Trimming removed 1 base from V and 4 bases from J, with 7 bases in between.

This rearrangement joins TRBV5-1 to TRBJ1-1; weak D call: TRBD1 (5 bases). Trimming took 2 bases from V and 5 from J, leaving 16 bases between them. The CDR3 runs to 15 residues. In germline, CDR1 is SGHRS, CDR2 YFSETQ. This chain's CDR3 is CASSFGGAWTTEAFF. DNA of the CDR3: TGCGCCAGCAGCTTCGGCGGCGCCTGGACAACTGAAGCTTTCTTT.

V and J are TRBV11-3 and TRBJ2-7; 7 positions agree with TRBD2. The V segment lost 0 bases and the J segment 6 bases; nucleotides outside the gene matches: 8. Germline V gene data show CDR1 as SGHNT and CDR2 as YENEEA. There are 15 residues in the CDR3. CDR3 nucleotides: TGTGCCAGCAGCTTAGAATCGGGAGGCGAGAGCGAGCAGTACTTC. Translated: CASSLESGGESEQYF.

For the CDR3, the DNA is TGTGCCAGCAGCTTAGGGGGGACAGCCAATCAGCCCCAGCATTTT. This translates into CASSLGGTANQPQHF. The chain is built from TRBV7-9 and TRBJ1-5; 7 bases line up with TRBD1. J lost 3 bases, V lost 1 base, and 3 bases had no gene match. The length of the CDR3 is 15 residues. Germline V gene sequence: CDR1 SEHNR, CDR2 FQNEAQ (reference sequence).

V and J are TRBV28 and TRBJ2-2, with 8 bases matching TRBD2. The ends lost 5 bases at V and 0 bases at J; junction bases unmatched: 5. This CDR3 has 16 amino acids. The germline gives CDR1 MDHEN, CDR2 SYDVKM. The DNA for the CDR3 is TGTGCCAGCAGTAGGCTTAGCGGGGCGAACACCGGGGAGCTGTTTTTT. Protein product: CASSRLSGANTGELFF.

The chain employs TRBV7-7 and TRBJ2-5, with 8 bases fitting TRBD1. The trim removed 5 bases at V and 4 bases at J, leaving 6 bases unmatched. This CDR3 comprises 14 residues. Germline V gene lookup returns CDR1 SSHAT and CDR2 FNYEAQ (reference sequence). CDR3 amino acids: CASSPDRGRETQYF. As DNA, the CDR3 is TGTGCCAGCAGCCCAGACAGGGGTCGAGAGACCCAGTACTTC.

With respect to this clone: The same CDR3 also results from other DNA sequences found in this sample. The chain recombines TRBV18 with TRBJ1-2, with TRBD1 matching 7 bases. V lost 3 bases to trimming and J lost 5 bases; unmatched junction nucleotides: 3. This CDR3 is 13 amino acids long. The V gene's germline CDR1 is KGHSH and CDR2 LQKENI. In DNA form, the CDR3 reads TGTGCCAGCTCACCGGACAGGTTATATGGCTACACCTTC. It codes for CASSPDRLYGYTF.

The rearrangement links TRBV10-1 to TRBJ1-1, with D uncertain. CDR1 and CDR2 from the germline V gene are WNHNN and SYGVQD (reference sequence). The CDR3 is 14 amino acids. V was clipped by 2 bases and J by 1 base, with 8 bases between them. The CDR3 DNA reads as TGCGCCAGCAGTGAGGTTGACTCGAACACTGAAGCTTTCTTT. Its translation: CASSEVDSNTEAFF.

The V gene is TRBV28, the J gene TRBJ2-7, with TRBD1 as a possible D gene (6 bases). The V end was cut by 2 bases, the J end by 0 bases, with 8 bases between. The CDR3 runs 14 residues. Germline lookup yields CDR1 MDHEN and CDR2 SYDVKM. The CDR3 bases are TGTGCCAGCAGTTTAACAGGGCCCTCCTACGAGCAGTACGTC. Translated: CASSLTGPSYEQYV.

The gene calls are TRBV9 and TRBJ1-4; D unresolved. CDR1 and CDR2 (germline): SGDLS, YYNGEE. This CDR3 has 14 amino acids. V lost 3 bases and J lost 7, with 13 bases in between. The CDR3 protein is CASSGGRAGEKLFF. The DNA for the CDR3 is TGTGCCAGCAGCGGAGGGAGGGCGGGTGAAAAACTGTTTTTT.

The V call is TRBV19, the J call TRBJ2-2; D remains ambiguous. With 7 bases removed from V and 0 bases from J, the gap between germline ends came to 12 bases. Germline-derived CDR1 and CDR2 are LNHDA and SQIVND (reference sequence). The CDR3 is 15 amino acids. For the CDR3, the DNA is TGTGCCAGTAACCCCCAGAACGCGAACACCGGGGAGCTGTTTTTT. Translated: CASNPQNANTGELFF.

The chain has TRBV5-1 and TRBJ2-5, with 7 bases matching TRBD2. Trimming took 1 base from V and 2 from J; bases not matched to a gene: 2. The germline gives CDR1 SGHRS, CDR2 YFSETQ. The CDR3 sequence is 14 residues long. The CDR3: CASSLSGGQETQYF. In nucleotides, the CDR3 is TGCGCCAGCAGCTTGTCGGGGGGACAAGAGACCCAGTACTTC.

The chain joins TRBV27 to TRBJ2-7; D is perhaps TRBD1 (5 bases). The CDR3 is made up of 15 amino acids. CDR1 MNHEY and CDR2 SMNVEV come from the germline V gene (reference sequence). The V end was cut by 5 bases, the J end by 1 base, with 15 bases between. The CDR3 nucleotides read TGTGCCAGCAGTGTGACAGCCGCCTCGTCCTACGAGCAGTACGTC. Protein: CASSVTAASSYEQYV.

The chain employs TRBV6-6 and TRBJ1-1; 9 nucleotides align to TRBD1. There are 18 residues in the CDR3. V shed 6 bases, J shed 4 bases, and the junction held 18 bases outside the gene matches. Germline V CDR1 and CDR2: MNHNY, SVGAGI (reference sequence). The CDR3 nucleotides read TGTGCCAGCAGCCGACCCCGTACCGGGACAGGGCGACGCACTGAAGCTTTCTTT. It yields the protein CASSRPRTGTGRRTEAFF.